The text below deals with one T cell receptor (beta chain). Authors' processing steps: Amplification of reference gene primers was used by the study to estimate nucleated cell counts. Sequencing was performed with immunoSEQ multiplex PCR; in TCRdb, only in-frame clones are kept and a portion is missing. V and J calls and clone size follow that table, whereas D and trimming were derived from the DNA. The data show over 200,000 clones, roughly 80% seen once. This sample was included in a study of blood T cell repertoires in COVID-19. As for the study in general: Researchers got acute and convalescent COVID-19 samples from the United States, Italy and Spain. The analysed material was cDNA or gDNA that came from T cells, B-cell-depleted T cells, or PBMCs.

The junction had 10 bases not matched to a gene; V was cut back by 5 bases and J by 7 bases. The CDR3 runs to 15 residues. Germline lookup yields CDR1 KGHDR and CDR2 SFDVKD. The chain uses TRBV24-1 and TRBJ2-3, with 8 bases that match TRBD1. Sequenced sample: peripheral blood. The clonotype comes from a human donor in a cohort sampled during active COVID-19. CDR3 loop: CATSGGTGSRNTQYF. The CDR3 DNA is TGTGCCACCAGTGGCGGGACAGGAAGTCGGAATACGCAGTATTTT.